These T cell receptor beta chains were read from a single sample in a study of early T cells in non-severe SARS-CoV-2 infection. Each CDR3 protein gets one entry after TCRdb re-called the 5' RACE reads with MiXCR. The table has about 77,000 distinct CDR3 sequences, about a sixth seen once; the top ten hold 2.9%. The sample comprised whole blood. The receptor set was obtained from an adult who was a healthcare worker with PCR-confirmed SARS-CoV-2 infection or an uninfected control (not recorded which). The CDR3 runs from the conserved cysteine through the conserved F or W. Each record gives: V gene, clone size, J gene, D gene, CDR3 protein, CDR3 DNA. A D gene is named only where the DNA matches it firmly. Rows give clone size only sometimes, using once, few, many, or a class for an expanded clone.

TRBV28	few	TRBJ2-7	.	CASRDSSSYEQYF	TGTGCCAGCAGGGACAGCAGCTCCTACGAGCAGTACTTC
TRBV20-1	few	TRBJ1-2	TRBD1	CSASPDRGNYGYTF	TGCAGTGCTAGCCCGGACAGGGGGAACTATGGCTACACCTTC
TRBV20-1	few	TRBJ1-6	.	CSAREGPGNSPLHF	TGCAGTGCTAGAGAAGGTCCGGGTAATTCACCCCTCCACTTT
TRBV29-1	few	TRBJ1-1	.	CSVLTVAGVNTEAFF	TGCAGCGTCCTGACAGTGGCGGGTGTGAACACTGAAGCTTTCTTT
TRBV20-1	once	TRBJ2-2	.	CSASGDSTGELFF	TGCAGTGCGTCCGGGGACTCCACCGGGGAGCTGTTTTTT
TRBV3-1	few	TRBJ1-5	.	CASSPSLGDSNQPQHF	TGTGCCAGCAGCCCCTCGCTGGGGGATAGCAATCAGCCCCAGCATTTT
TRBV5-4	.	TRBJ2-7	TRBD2	CASSGGLAGANEQYF	TGTGCCAGCAGCGGGGGACTAGCGGGAGCCAACGAGCAGTACTTC
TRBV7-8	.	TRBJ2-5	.	CASSLTSRLPGETQYF	TGTGCCAGCAGCTTAACATCCCGGCTCCCTGGAGAGACCCAGTACTTC
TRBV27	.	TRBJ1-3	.	CACSGEPSGNTIYF	TGTGCCTGCAGCGGGGAACCCTCTGGAAACACCATATATTTT
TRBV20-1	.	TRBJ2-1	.	CSALILLYNEQFF	TGCAGTGCCTTAATTCTCCTCTACAATGAGCAGTTCTTC
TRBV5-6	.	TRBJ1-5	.	CASSLTGTSNQPQHF	TGTGCCAGCAGCTTGACAGGGACTAGCAATCAGCCCCAGCATTTT
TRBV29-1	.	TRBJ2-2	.	CSVRVTGELFF	TGCAGCGTTAGGGTAACCGGGGAGCTGTTTTTT
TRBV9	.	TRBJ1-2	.	CASSVEGRWDYGYTF	TGTGCCAGCAGCGTAGAGGGCAGGTGGGACTATGGCTACACCTTC
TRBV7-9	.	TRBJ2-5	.	CASSFDRLVTEGQETQYF	TGTGCCAGCAGCTTTGACAGGCTCGTTACCGAGGGCCAAGAGACCCAGTACTTC
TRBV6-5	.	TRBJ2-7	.	CASSYGVTYEQYF	TGTGCCAGCAGTTACGGGGTTACCTACGAGCAGTACTTC
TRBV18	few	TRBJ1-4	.	CASSPLPATNEKLFF	TGTGCCAGCTCACCGCTTCCTGCAACTAATGAAAAACTGTTTTTT
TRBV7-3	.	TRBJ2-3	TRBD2	CASSPTPGLVLDTQYF	TGTGCCAGCAGCCCCACGCCGGGACTAGTGTTAGATACGCAGTATTTT
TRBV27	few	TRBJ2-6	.	CASSPDSGANVLTF	TGTGCCAGCAGTCCCGATTCTGGGGCCAACGTCCTGACTTTC
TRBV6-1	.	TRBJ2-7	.	CASLGRTYEQYF	TGTGCCAGCTTGGGCAGGACCTACGAGCAGTACTTC
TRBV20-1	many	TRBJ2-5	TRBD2	CSARDLRGGVEETQYF	TGCAGTGCTAGGGACCTACGGGGAGGGGTGGAAGAGACCCAGTACTTC
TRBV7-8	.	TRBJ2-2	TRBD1	CASSPTQTGDTGELFF	TGTGCCAGCAGCCCTACTCAGACAGGGGACACCGGGGAGCTGTTTTTT
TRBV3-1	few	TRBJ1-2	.	CASSQDGDRSSYGYTF	TGTGCCAGCAGCCAAGATGGAGATCGGTCCTCCTATGGCTACACCTTC
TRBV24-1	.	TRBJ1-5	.	CATSDLNQPQHF	TGTGCCACCAGTGATCTTAATCAGCCCCAGCATTTT
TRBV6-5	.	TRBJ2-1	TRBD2	CASSPNLGLAGIYNEQFF	TGTGCCAGCAGTCCTAATTTGGGACTAGCGGGTATCTACAATGAGCAGTTCTTC
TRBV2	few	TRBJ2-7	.	CASRLEGFGYEQYF	TGTGCCAGCAGACTCGAGGGATTTGGCTACGAGCAGTACTTC
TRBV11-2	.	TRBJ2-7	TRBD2	CAIAIGGATYEQYF	TGTGCCATCGCGATCGGGGGGGCTACCTACGAGCAGTACTTC
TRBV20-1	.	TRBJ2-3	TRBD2	CSAKSSGENTDTQYF	TGCAGTGCTAAATCTAGCGGGGAAAACACAGATACGCAGTATTTT
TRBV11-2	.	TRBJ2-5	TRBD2	CASSLGGLAIKAQYF	TGTGCCAGCAGCTTAGGAGGACTAGCGATCAAGGCCCAGTACTTC
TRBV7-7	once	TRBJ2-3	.	CASSLGQFNTQYF	TGTGCTAGCAGCTTAGGACAGTTTAATACGCAGTATTTT